The T cell receptor beta chain under discussion was sequenced for a study of blood T cell repertoires in COVID-19. Study-wide background: Acute-phase and convalescent COVID-19 samples originated in the United States, Italy and Spain. Nucleic acid was either cDNA or gDNA, and it came from T cells, B-cell-depleted T cells, or PBMCs.

Only one count was recorded for this clone. In the authors' workflow: Estimation of nucleated cell counts was performed using reference gene primer amplification. Data came from immunoSEQ multiplex PCR; TCRdb stores just in-frame clones and leaves some out. V and J calls plus clone size are reproduced from that table; the DNA served to infer D and trimming. The sample gives 76,000 or so clones, over 75% of which show up once; around 10% is in the top ten. Sequencing used peripheral blood. This sequence originates from a man aged 50 or older with acute or convalescent COVID-19.

This CDR3 is CSVAQAKNTEAFF. The DNA of the CDR3 is TGCAGCGTTGCCCAGGCTAAAAACACTGAAGCTTTCTTT. The chain is built from TRBV29-1 and TRBJ1-1; D is uncertain. Germline V CDR1 and CDR2: SQVTM, ANQGSEA. The CDR3 length is 13 residues. V was trimmed by 4 bases and J by 2 bases, leaving 11 bases between them.